This T cell receptor (beta chain) was profiled in a study of vaccination and CD4 T cells after COVID-19. The overall study: Overlapping peptides covering the spike proteins of SARS-CoV-2, HCoV-NL63, HCoV-OC43 and HCoV-229E were added to stimulate cells.

Regarding this clonotype: What it recognizes is unknown.

Treatment defined: roughly ten-day PBMC culture with coronavirus spike peptide pools or control peptides (ViraFEST assay). Gathering of the CD4+ T cells, from the unexposed donor, took place before the COVID-19 pandemic (2011-2018). TCR sequencing followed the expansion of antigen-specific T cells with peptide pools in ViraFEST. Half of the medium was exchanged for fresh IL-2 medium, first on day 3 and then on day 7. The CDR3 length is 15 residues. Germline V gene sequence: CDR1 KGHDR, CDR2 SFDVKD. The ends lost 4 bases at V and 4 bases at J; junction bases unmatched: 9. With the Oncomine TCR Beta short-read assay, DNA from cultured CD4+ T cells was sequenced. Genomic DNA was isolated from CD4+ T cells that had been cultured. TCRdb reprocessed the PCR reads via MiXCR and lists one record per CDR3 protein. This table holds about 10,000 distinct CDR3 sequences, about 30% found once.

The sample comprised CD4+ T cells from blood, cultured in vitro. This clonotype was sampled from a human donor in good health. The rearrangement links TRBV24-1 to TRBJ2-7, with 7 bases identical to TRBD1. The DNA for the CDR3 is TGTGCCACCAGTGAGGCCGGGACAGAGGTTTACGAGCAGTACTTC. Its protein product is CATSEAGTEVYEQYF.